The sequence of this T cell receptor (beta chain) was determined in a study of shared clonotypes between healthy human individuals. The CDR3 is 16 residues long. The V gene's germline CDR1 is SGHNT and CDR2 YYREEE (reference sequence). V lost 0 bases and J lost 2, with 12 bases in between. Sequenced by immunoSEQ multiplex PCR; TCRdb stores in-frame clones only, minus some. Here the sample spans around 1.4 million clones, just under 99% being singletons. V and J are TRBV5-4 and TRBJ1-5; tentatively, D is TRBD1 (5 bases). The sample consisted of naive CD4+ T cells sorted from blood. This sample's subset: CD45RA+ positively selected. The sequence was obtained from a man aged 30-40 years in good health. The CDR3 nucleotides are TGTGCCAGCAGCTTGGGGCCGGGGGGAGGCAATCAGCCCCAGCATTTT. Translating gives CASSLGPGGGNQPQHF. Together with reference TRBV5-4 and TRBJ1-5, the CDR3 gives the full variable domain: ETGVTQSPTHLIKTRGQQVTLRCSSQSGHNTVSWYQQALGQGPQFIFQYYREEENGRGNFPPRFSGLQFPNYSSELNVNALELDDSALYLCASSLGPGGGNQPQHFGDGTRLSIL.